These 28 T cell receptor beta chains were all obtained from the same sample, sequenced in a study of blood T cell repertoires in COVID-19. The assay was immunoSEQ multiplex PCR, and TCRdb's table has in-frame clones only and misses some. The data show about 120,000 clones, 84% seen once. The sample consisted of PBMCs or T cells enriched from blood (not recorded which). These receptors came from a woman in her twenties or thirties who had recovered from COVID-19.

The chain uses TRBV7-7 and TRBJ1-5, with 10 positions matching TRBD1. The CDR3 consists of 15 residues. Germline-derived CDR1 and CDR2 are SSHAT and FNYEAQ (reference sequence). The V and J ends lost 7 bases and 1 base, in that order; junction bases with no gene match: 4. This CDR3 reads CASNQGQGSNQPQHF. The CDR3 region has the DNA TGTGCCAGCAACCAGGGACAGGGGAGCAATCAGCCCCAGCATTTT.

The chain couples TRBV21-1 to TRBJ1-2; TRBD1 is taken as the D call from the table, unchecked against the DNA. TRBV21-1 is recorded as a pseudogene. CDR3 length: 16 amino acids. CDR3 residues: CASSKALEGDNYGYTF. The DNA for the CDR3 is TGTGCCAGCAGCAAAGCGCTCGAGGGGGATAACTATGGCTACACCTTC.

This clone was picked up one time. The CDR3 reads CASSLSKTGFRSPLHF. The CDR3 DNA reads TGTGCCAGCAGTTTAAGCAAGACAGGGTTCCGATCACCCCTCCACTTT. The V and J genes are TRBV28 and TRBJ1-6, with 7 bases lining up with TRBD1. The V and J ends lost 2 bases and 10 bases, in that order; junction bases with no gene match: 11. CDR3 length equals 16 residues. Germline loops: CDR1 MDHEN, CDR2 SYDVKM.

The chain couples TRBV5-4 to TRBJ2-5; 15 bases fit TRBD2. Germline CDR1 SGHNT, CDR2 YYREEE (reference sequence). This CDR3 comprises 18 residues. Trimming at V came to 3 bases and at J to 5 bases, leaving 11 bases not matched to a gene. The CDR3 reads CASSSGLAGGGVKETQYF. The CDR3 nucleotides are TGTGCCAGCAGCTCGGGACTAGCGGGAGGCGGGGTTAAGGAGACCCAGTACTTC.

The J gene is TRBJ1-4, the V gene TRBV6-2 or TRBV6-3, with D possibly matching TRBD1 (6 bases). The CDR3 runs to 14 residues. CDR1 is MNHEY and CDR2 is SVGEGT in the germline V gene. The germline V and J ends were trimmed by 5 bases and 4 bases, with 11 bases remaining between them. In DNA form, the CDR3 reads TGTGCCAGCAGTCGCGGACAGCTTAATGAAAAACTGTTTTTT. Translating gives CASSRGQLNEKLFF.

The CDR3 loop reads CASTRTSGPNTGELFF. In DNA, the CDR3 is TGCGCCAGCACAAGGACTAGCGGGCCAAACACCGGGGAGCTGTTTTTT. The chain couples TRBV5-1 to TRBJ2-2; TRBD2 agrees at 11 bases. Trimming took 6 bases from V and 2 from J; bases not matched to a gene: 6. The CDR3 loop spans 16 amino acids. Germline V CDR1 and CDR2: SGHRS, YFSETQ.

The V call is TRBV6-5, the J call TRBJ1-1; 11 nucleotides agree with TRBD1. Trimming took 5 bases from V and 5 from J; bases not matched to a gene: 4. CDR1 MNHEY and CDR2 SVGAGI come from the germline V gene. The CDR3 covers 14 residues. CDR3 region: CASSPDRGRTEAFF. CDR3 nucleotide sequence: TGTGCCAGCAGTCCGGACAGGGGGCGGACTGAAGCTTTCTTT.

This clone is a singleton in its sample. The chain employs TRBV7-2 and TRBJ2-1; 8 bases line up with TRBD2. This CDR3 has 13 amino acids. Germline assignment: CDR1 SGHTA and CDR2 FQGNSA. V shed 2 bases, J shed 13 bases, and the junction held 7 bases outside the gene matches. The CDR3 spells CASSLNAGRAQFF. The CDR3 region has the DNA TGTGCCAGCAGCTTAAATGCCGGGAGGGCCCAGTTCTTC.

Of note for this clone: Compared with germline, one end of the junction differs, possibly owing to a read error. The chain's CDR3 is CLGTSGKGEQYF. For the CDR3, the DNA is TGCCTTGGGACTAGCGGGAAAGGCGAGCAGTACTTC. V usage is TRBV27 and J usage is TRBJ2-7; 13 bases map to TRBD2. Germline values: CDR1 MNHEY, CDR2 SMNVEV (reference sequence). The CDR3 is made up of 12 amino acids.

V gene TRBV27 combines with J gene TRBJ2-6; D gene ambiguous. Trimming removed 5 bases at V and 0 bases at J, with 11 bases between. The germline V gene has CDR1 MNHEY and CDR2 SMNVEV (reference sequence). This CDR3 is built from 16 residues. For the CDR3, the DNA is TGTGCCAGCAGTCAAAGACTGAGCTCTGGGGCCAACGTCCTGACTTTC. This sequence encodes CASSQRLSSGANVLTF.

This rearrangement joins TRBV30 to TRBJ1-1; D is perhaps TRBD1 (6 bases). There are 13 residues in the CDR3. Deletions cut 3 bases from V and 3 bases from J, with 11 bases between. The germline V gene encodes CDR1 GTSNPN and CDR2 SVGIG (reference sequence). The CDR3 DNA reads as TGTGCCTGGAGAGCTCAGGGGTACACTGAAGCTTTCTTT. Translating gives CAWRAQGYTEAFF.

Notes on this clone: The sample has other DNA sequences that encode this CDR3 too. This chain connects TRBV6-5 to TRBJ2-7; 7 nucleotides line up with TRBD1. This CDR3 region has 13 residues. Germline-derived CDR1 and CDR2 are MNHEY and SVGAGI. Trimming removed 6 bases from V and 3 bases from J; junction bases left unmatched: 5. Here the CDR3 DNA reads TGTGCCAGCAGCCGAGACAGGGTCTACGAGCAGTACTTC. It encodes CASSRDRVYEQYF.

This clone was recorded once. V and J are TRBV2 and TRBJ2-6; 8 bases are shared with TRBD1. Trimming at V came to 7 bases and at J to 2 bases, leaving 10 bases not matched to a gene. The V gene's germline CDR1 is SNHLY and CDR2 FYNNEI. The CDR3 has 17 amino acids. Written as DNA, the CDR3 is TGTGCCAGCACAGGGGGCGAGTCTTACACTGGGGCCAACGTCCTGACTTTC. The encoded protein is CASTGGESYTGANVLTF.

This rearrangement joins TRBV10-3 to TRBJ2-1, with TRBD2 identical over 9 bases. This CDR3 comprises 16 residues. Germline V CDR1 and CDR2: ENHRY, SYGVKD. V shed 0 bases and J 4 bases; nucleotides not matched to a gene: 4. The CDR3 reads CAISESMLAGYNEQFF. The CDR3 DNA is TGTGCCATCAGTGAGTCGATGCTAGCGGGGTACAATGAGCAGTTCTTC.

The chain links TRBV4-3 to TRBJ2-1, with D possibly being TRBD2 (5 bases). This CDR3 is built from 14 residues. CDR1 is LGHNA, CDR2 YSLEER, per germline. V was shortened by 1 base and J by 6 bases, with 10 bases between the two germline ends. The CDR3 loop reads CASSQGLAPNEQFF. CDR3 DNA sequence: TGCGCCAGCAGCCAAGGCTTAGCGCCCAATGAGCAGTTCTTC.

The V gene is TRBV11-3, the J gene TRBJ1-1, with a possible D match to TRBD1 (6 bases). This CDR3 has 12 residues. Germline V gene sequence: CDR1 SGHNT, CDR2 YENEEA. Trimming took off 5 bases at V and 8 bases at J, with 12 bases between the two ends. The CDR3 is CASSRRGSEAFF. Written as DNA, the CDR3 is TGTGCCAGCAGCAGAAGGGGGTCCGAAGCTTTCTTT.

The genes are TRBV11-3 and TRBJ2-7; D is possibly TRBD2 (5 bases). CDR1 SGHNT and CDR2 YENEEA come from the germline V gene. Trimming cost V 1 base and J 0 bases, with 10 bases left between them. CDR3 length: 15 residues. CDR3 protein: CASSLASGRSYEQYF. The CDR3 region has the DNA TGTGCCAGCAGCTTAGCCAGCGGTCGCTCCTACGAGCAGTACTTC.

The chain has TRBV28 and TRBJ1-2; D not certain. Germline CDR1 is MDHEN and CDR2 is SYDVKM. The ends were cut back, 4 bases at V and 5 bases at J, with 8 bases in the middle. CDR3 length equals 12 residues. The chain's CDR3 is CASSSPGYGYTF. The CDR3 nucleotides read TGTGCCAGCAGTTCTCCGGGATATGGCTACACCTTC.

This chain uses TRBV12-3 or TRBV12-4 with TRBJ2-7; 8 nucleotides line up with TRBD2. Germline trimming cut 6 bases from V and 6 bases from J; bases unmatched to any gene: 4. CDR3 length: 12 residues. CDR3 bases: TGTGCCAGCAGCTTTGGGACTAGCGAGCAGTACTTC. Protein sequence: CASSFGTSEQYF.

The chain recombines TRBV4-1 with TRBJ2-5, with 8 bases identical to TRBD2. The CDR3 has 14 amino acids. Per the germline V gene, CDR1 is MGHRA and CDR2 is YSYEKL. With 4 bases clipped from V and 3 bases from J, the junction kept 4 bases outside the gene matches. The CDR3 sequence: CASSPLAAKETQYF. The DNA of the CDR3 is TGCGCCAGCAGCCCACTAGCGGCGAAAGAGACCCAGTACTTC.

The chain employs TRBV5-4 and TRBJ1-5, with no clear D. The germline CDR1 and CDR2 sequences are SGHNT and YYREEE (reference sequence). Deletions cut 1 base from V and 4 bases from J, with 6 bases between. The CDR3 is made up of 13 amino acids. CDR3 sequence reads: CASSLNRNQPQHF. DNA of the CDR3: TGTGCCAGCAGCTTGAACCGGAATCAGCCCCAGCATTTT.

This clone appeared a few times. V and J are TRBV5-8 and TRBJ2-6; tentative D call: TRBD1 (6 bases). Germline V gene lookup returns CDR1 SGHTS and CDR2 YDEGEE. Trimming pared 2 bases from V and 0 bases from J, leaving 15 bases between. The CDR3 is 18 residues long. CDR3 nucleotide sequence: TGTGCCAGCAGCTTTGTGACAGGACCGGACTCTGGGGCCAACGTCCTGACTTTC. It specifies CASSFVTGPDSGANVLTF.

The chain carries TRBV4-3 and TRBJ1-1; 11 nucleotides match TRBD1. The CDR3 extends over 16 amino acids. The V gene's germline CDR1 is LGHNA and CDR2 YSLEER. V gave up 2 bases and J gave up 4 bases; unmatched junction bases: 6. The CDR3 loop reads CASSQRTGTGGTEAFF. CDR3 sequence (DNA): TGCGCCAGCAGCCAAAGAACCGGGACAGGGGGCACTGAAGCTTTCTTT.

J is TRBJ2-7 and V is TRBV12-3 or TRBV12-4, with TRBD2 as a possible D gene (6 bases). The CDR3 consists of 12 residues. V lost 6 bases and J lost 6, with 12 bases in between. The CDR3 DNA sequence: TGTGCCAGCAGCTACCGGGGGTCCGAGCAGTACTTC. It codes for CASSYRGSEQYF.

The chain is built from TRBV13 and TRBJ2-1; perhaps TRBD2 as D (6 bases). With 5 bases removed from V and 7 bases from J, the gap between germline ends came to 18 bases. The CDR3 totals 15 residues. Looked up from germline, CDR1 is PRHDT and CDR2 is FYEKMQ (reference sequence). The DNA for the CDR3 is TGTGCCAGCAGCGCCCTCCTAGCGCCGTTAAATGAGCAGTTCTTC. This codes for CASSALLAPLNEQFF.

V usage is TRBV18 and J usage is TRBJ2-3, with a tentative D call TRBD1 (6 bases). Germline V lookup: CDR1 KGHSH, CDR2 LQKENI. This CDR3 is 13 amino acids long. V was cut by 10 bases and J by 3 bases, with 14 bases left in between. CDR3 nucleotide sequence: TGTGCCACGAAGGGGGATGGGACAGATACGCAGTATTTT. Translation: CATKGDGTDTQYF.

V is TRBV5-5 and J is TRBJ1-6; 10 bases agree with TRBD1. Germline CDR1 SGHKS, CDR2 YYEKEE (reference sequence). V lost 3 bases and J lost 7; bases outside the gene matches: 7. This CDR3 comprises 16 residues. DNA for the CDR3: TGTGCCAGCAGCTCCGGGACAGGGGTTAACAATTCACCCCTCCACTTT. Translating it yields CASSSGTGVNNSPLHF.

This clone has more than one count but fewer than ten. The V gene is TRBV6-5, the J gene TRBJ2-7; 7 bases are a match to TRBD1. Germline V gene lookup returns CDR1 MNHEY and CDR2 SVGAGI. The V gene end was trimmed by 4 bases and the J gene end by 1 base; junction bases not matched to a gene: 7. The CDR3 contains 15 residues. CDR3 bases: TGTGCCAGCAGTTCAGGGGGTGGGGGATCCTACGAGCAGTACTTC. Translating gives CASSSGGGGSYEQYF.